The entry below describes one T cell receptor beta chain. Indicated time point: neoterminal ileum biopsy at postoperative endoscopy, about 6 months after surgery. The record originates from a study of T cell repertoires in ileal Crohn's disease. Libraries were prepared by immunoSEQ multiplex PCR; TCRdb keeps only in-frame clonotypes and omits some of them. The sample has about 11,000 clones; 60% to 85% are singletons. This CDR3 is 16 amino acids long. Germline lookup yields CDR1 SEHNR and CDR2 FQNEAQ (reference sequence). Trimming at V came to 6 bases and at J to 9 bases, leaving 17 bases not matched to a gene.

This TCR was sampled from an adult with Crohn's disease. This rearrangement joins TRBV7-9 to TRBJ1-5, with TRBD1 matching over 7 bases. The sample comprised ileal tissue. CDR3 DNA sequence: TGTGCCAGCAGTCTAGGGGGCGAGGGGCGGGTCGGGCCCCAGCATTTT. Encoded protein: CASSLGGEGRVGPQHF.